The rows below give T cell receptor beta chains drawn from one sample of a study of technical replicates of blood from a handful of donors. Sequenced by immunoSEQ multiplex PCR; TCRdb stores in-frame clones only, minus some. The table shows some 70,000 clones, with 91% occurring only once. The sample was PBMCs. The receptors were gathered from a human donor in good health. Some clones in this sample may be carry-over from other donors' samples. Each CDR3 is given with its conserved first and last residue. D genes are given only for firm matches. Only some rows state a clone size, as once, few, many or a class for expanded clones.

D	V	size	J	CDR3	DNA
.	TRBV4-2	.	TRBJ1-2	CASSQGIQETYGYTF	TGTGCCAGCAGCCAAGGGATACAGGAGACATATGGCTACACCTTC
.	TRBV19	once	TRBJ2-7	CASSSRDSSSYEQYF	TGTGCCAGTAGTTCTCGGGACTCCAGCTCCTACGAGCAGTACTTC
TRBD2	TRBV7-8	.	TRBJ2-5	CASGGGRAEETQYF	TGTGCCAGCGGAGGCGGGAGGGCCGAAGAGACCCAGTACTTC
.	TRBV5-4	medium-sized	TRBJ1-5	CASSLGGGGSNQPQHF	TGTGCCAGCAGCTTGGGGGGAGGTGGTAGCAATCAGCCCCAGCATTTT
.	TRBV4-3	.	TRBJ2-2	CASSQTGTNTGELFF	TGCGCCAGCAGCCAAACTGGGACTAACACCGGGGAGCTGTTTTTT
TRBD2	TRBV27	.	TRBJ2-1	CASSYGLAGLSYNEQFF	TGTGCCAGCAGTTACGGACTAGCGGGTCTCTCCTACAATGAGCAGTTCTTC
.	TRBV11-2	once	TRBJ1-1	CASSPLGFGDMNTEAFF	TGTGCCAGCAGCCCCCTCGGGTTCGGGGACATGAACACTGAAGCTTTCTTT
.	TRBV9	once	TRBJ2-5	CASSVSFSETQYF	TGTGCCAGCAGCGTATCGTTTAGTGAGACCCAGTACTTC
.	TRBV9	few	TRBJ1-1	CASRPVEGSAFF	TGTGCCAGCAGACCAGTGGAGGGTTCGGCTTTCTTT
.	TRBV6-4	.	TRBJ2-3	CASRLDHPGDTQYF	TGTGCCAGCAGACTCGACCACCCGGGGGATACGCAGTATTTT
TRBD1	TRBV15	.	TRBJ1-2	CATSSSRQGQNYGYTF	TGTGCCACCAGCAGCTCTAGACAGGGCCAGAACTATGGCTACACCTTC
.	TRBV25-1	.	TRBJ1-2	CASSGVYGYTF	TGTGCCAGCAGTGGAGTCTATGGCTACACCTTC
TRBD1	TRBV11-2	.	TRBJ1-2	CASSLFRFRKDRDRGYTF	TGTGCCAGCAGCTTATTTCGGTTCCGAAAGGACAGGGATCGGGGCTACACCTTC
TRBD1	TRBV7-2	.	TRBJ1-2	CASSLGTGGVNYGYTF	TGTGCCAGCAGCTTAGGGACAGGGGGTGTTAACTATGGCTACACCTTC
.	TRBV27	.	TRBJ1-3	CASKEATSGNTIYF	TGTGCCAGCAAGGAGGCGACTTCTGGAAACACCATATATTTT
.	TRBV7-6	.	TRBJ2-5	CASSLGPQETQYF	TGTGCCAGCAGCTTAGGGCCCCAAGAGACCCAGTACTTC
TRBD1	TRBV19	.	TRBJ1-1	CASTTTGANTEAFF	TGTGCCAGTACCACGACAGGGGCTAACACTGAAGCTTTCTTT
.	TRBV6-1	.	TRBJ2-7	CASSEREDRLPYEQYF	TGTGCCAGCAGTGAACGGGAGGACAGATTACCCTACGAGCAGTACTTC
.	TRBV11-1	.	TRBJ1-6	CASSLSGFNNSPLHF	TGTGCCAGCAGCTTATCGGGGTTCAATAATTCACCCCTCCACTTT
TRBD2	TRBV5-4	.	TRBJ2-7	CASSPGLAGGPTEQYF	TGTGCCAGCAGCCCGGGACTAGCGGGGGGGCCCACCGAGCAGTACTTC
TRBD2	TRBV4-2	.	TRBJ2-7	CASSRRGRGENYEQYF	TGTGCCAGCAGCCGCCGGGGGCGGGGGGAGAACTACGAGCAGTACTTC
TRBD1	TRBV6-5	.	TRBJ2-7	CASRPPPQGANEQYF	TGTGCCAGCAGACCCCCACCCCAGGGGGCTAACGAGCAGTACTTC
.	TRBV13	.	TRBJ2-7	CASSLGRYSYEQYF	TGTGCCAGCAGCTTAGGCAGGTACTCCTACGAGCAGTACTTC
.	TRBV6-5	.	TRBJ2-4	CASSYTRQGAKNIQYF	TGTGCCAGCAGTTACACGCGTCAGGGGGCCAAAAACATTCAGTACTTC
TRBD2	TRBV13	once	TRBJ2-1	CASSPLGGVSGRASFYNEQFF	TGTGCCAGCAGCCCCTTGGGAGGGGTTAGCGGGAGGGCTTCCTTTTACAATGAGCAGTTCTTC
.	TRBV30	.	TRBJ2-7	CAWSRGFSYEQYF	TGTGCCTGGAGTCGAGGGTTCTCCTACGAGCAGTACTTC
TRBD2	TRBV9	few	TRBJ2-5	CASSEGTSGGAVIETQYF	TGTGCCAGCAGCGAGGGGACTAGCGGGGGGGCGGTAATAGAGACCCAGTACTTC
TRBD2	TRBV15	.	TRBJ2-1	CATSSGGYPYNEQFF	TGTGCCACCTCTTCGGGAGGGTATCCATACAATGAGCAGTTCTTC
.	TRBV12-5	.	TRBJ1-1	CASGLADWNTEAFF	TGTGCTAGTGGTTTGGCGGACTGGAACACTGAAGCTTTCTTT
TRBD1	TRBV2	.	TRBJ1-2	CASREEAGGYGYTF	TGTGCCAGCAGGGAGGAGGCAGGGGGCTATGGCTACACCTTC
.	TRBV11-2	once	TRBJ2-5	CASSLMGSGPQETQYF	TGTGCCAGCAGCTTAATGGGCTCTGGTCCTCAAGAGACCCAGTACTTC
.	TRBV7-8	.	TRBJ2-5	CASGREETQYF	TGTGCCAGCGGCAGGGAAGAGACCCAGTACTTC
.	TRBV7-9	.	TRBJ1-5	CASSLSGGDQPQHF	TGTGCCAGCAGCTTAAGCGGGGGGGATCAGCCCCAGCATTTT
.	TRBV27	.	TRBJ1-1	CASSLSGGAHTEAFF	TGTGCCAGCAGTCTCAGTGGGGGGGCACACACTGAAGCTTTCTTT
TRBD1	TRBV11-3	few	TRBJ2-2	CASRRQGDTGELFF	TGTGCCAGCAGGAGACAGGGGGACACCGGGGAGCTGTTTTTT
TRBD2	TRBV5-1	once	TRBJ2-1	CASSLEAGGPDEQFF	TGCGCCAGCAGCTTGGAGGCGGGGGGCCCAGATGAGCAGTTCTTC
TRBD1	TRBV5-4	.	TRBJ2-7	CASRRQGSGEQYF	TGTGCCAGCAGGAGACAGGGATCGGGAGAGCAGTACTTC
.	TRBV4-1	.	TRBJ2-7	CASSQTSNRFPYEQYF	TGCGCCAGCAGCCAAACTTCTAACAGATTTCCCTACGAGCAGTACTTC
TRBD1	TRBV7-9	.	TRBJ1-5	CASSRGTGENQPQHF	TGTGCCAGCAGCCGCGGGACAGGGGAAAATCAGCCCCAGCATTTT
.	TRBV30	.	TRBJ2-7	CAWSVDVSGEQYF	TGTGCCTGGAGTGTCGACGTCTCGGGGGAGCAGTACTTC
TRBD2	TRBV9	.	TRBJ2-5	CASSGGTSGGYQETQYF	TGTGCCAGCAGCGGAGGGACTAGCGGGGGGTACCAAGAGACCCAGTACTTC
.	TRBV19	few	TRBJ2-1	CASSAGEAYNEQFF	TGTGCCAGTAGCGCCGGGGAAGCCTACAATGAGCAGTTCTTC
.	TRBV9	.	TRBJ2-7	CASSPGGYRSSYEQYF	TGTGCCAGCAGCCCAGGAGGTTATCGGAGCTCCTACGAGCAGTACTTC
TRBD2	TRBV7-3	.	TRBJ2-1	CASSLNSGSYNEQFF	TGTGCCAGCAGCTTAAATAGCGGGTCCTACAATGAGCAGTTCTTC
.	TRBV7-8	.	TRBJ1-1	CASSLGPGSYTEAFF	TGTGCCAGCAGCTTAGGACCGGGGAGTTACACTGAAGCTTTCTTT
.	TRBV10-3	.	TRBJ1-1	CAISPGHQNTEAFF	TGTGCCATCAGTCCGGGACATCAGAACACTGAAGCTTTCTTT
.	TRBV27	.	TRBJ2-3	CASSERQTSTDTQYF	TGTGCCAGCAGTGAGCGGCAAACTAGCACAGATACGCAGTATTTT
.	TRBV19	.	TRBJ1-5	CASSMGGRTGNQPQHF	TGTGCCAGTAGTATGGGGGGGCGAACTGGCAATCAGCCCCAGCATTTT
TRBD2	TRBV7-3	.	TRBJ2-5	CASSLRLAVQETQYF	TGTGCCAGCAGCTTACGACTAGCGGTCCAAGAGACCCAGTACTTC
.	TRBV4-3	.	TRBJ2-1	CASSQDSGLTYNEQFF	TGCGCCAGCAGCCAAGATTCAGGACTAACCTACAATGAGCAGTTCTTC
TRBD2	TRBV2	once	TRBJ2-5	CASRPGLAGGETQYF	TGTGCCAGCAGGCCCGGACTAGCGGGGGGTGAGACCCAGTACTTC
TRBD2	TRBV5-1	.	TRBJ2-4	CASSWVGGLAKNIQYF	TGCGCCAGCAGCTGGGTCGGGGGGTTAGCCAAAAACATTCAGTACTTC
TRBD2	TRBV27	.	TRBJ2-3	CASSIGTSWYF	TGTGCCAGCAGTATCGGGACTAGTTGGTATTTT
.	TRBV5-4	few	TRBJ1-1	CASTIGGREAFF	TGTGCCAGCACTATCGGGGGGAGAGAAGCTTTCTTT